This T cell receptor (beta chain) was captured by sequencing in a study of blood T cells in healthy people across ages. The authors ran a second PCR of about 7 to 11 cycles using a sample-barcoded 5' primer and a J-beta primer mix. TCRdb independently ran MiXCR on the 5' RACE reads; one entry per CDR3 protein. The table shows around 1.1 million distinct CDR3 sequences, with 35% to 45% occurring only once. This CDR3 has 17 amino acids. Germline V gene sequence: CDR1 SNHLY, CDR2 FYNNEI. Trimming at V came to 6 bases and at J to 4 bases, leaving 15 bases not matched to a gene. Study results and limitations: Conclusively comparing naive with antigen-experienced cells was impossible with unsorted PBMCs. Per-million-T-cell TCR beta diversity fell roughly linearly with age.

The table lists this clonotype with a few counts. The target antigen is unknown. The study isolated at least 6 million PBMCs from each sample. The source of this sequence is a man between 18 and 35 years old in good health. This chain connects TRBV2 to TRBJ1-1, with 9 bases lining up with TRBD1. The sample comprised blood. The CDR3 region has the DNA TGTGCCAGCAGCAGGGAGGACAGGGGATTCGGATCCACTGAAGCTTTCTTT. Translated, it gives CASSREDRGFGSTEAFF.